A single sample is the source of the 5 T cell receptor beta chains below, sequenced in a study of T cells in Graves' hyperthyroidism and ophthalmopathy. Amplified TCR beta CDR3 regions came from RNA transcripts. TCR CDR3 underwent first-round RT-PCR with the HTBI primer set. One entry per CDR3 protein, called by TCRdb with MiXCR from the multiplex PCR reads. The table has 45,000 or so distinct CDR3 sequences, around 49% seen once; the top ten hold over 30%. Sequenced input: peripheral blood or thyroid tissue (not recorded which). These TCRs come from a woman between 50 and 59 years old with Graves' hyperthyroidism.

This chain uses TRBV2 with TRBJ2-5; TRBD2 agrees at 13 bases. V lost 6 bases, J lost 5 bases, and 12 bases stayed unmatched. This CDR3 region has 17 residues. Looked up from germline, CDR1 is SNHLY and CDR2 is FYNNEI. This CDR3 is CASRPPGTSGTGETQYF. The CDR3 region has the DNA TGTGCCAGCAGACCCCCCGGGACTAGCGGGACGGGGGAGACCCAGTACTTC.

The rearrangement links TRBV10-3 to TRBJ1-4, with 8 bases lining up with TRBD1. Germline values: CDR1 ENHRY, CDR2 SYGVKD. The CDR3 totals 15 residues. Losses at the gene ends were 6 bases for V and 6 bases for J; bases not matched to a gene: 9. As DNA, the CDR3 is TGTGCCATCAGGGCCGCAGGGGGCGCGGATGAAAAACTGTTTTTT. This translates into CAIRAAGGADEKLFF.

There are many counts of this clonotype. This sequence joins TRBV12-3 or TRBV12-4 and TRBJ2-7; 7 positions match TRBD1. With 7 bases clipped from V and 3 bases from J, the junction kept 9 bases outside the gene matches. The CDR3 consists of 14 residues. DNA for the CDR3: TGTGCCAGCACTCAAAGGGGACAGATCTACGAGCAGTACTTC. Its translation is CASTQRGQIYEQYF.

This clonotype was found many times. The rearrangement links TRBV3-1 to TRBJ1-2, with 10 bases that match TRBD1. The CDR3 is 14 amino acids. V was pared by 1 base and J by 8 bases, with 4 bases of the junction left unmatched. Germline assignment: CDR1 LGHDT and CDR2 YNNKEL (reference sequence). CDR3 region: CASSQGQGARGYTF. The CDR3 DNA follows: TGTGCCAGCAGCCAAGGACAGGGGGCGCGCGGCTACACCTTC.

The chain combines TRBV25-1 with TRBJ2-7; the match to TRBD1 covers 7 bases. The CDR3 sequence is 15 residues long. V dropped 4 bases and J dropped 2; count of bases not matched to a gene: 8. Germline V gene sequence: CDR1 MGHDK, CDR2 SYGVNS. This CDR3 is CASSALDRSTYEQYF. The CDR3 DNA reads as TGTGCCAGCAGTGCCCTGGACAGGTCCACCTACGAGCAGTACTTC.